These 12 T cell receptor beta chains share one sample of origin, sequenced in a study of spatial heterogeneity in lung cancer. TCRdb re-derived calls from the 5' RACE reads in MiXCR, one entry per CDR3 protein. This sample has around 87,000 distinct CDR3 sequences, with 10% to 15% found just once. As for time point: sample taken at primary tumor resection. The specimen was PBMCs, collected at surgery. These receptors all stem from a male donor with early-stage non-small cell lung cancer.

The V gene is TRBV10-3, the J gene TRBJ2-7; 8 bases line up with TRBD1. Germline V lookup: CDR1 ENHRY, CDR2 SYGVKD. This CDR3 is 13 amino acids long. Trimming cost V 10 bases and J 12 bases; bases outside gene matches: 17. CDR3 nucleotides: TGTGCCACCTTAAAAGTGGACAGGGCCGAACTGTACTTC. This gives the protein CATLKVDRAELYF.

The rearrangement joins TRBV5-1 to TRBJ2-2, with D possibly being TRBD1 or TRBD2 (7 bases each). Germline assignment: CDR1 SGHRS and CDR2 YFSETQ. Trimming shortened V by 4 bases and J by 3 bases, and 16 bases separated the two germline ends. This CDR3 has 16 amino acids. CDR3 DNA sequence: TGCGCCAGCAGCCGTTCCCAGGGGGGGCACACCGGGGAGCTGTTTTTT. Its protein is CASSRSQGGHTGELFF.

This clonotype has more than one count but fewer than ten. J is TRBJ2-7 and V is TRBV29-1; D is possibly TRBD1 (5 bases). The germline V gene encodes CDR1 SQVTM and CDR2 ANQGSEA. The CDR3 spans 13 residues. Trimming stripped 5 bases from V and 0 bases from J, with 11 bases between. CDR3 nucleotides: TGCAGCGTTTCTCTAGGGGACTCCTACGAGCAGTACTTC. Its protein is CSVSLGDSYEQYF.

This clonotype has only a few counts. CDR3: CASQGLAAETQYF. The CDR3 DNA reads as TGTGCCAGCCAGGGGCTAGCGGCTGAGACCCAGTACTTC. The chain uses TRBV11-1 and TRBJ2-5; D may be TRBD2 (7 bases). Germline CDR1 and CDR2: SGHAT and FQDESV (reference sequence). V was trimmed by 8 bases and J by 5 bases, leaving 15 bases between them. The CDR3 consists of 13 residues. Variable domain in full (rest from reference TRBV11-1 and TRBJ2-5): EAEVAQSPRYKITEKSQAVAFWCDPISGHATLYWYRQILGQGPELLVQFQDESVVDDSQLPKDRFSAERLKGVDSTLKIQPAELGDSAMYLCASQGLAAETQYFGPGTRLLVL.

The chain recombines TRBV6-5 with TRBJ1-2; tentatively, D is TRBD1 (6 bases). Germline-derived CDR1 and CDR2 are MNHEY and SVGAGI. CDR3 length: 12 residues. V lost 5 bases and J lost 7, with 11 bases in between. In DNA form, the CDR3 reads TGTGCCAGCAGTGGGGGCTTCCTTGGCTACACCTTC. Its protein product is CASSGGFLGYTF.

The V call is TRBV5-4, the J call TRBJ1-5; D gene ambiguous. Deletions cut 0 bases from V and 1 base from J, with 8 bases between. This CDR3 spans 15 amino acids. Germline lookup yields CDR1 SGHNT and CDR2 YYREEE (reference sequence). The CDR3 DNA follows: TGTGCCAGCAGCTTGGACCCCGGCAGCAATCAGCCCCAGCATTTT. It specifies CASSLDPGSNQPQHF.

This clonotype was recorded at least ten times. V usage is TRBV28 and J usage is TRBJ2-5, with D maybe TRBD1 (6 bases). Germline V gives CDR1 MDHEN, CDR2 SYDVKM. With 3 bases removed from V and 1 base from J, the gap between germline ends came to 15 bases. The CDR3 is 16 amino acids. CDR3 sequence reads: CASSFGRGPRQETQYF. In DNA form, the CDR3 reads TGTGCCAGCAGTTTTGGCAGGGGCCCCCGCCAAGAGACCCAGTACTTC.

There are a few counts of this clonotype. The chain combines TRBV5-1 with TRBJ2-1, with D possibly matching TRBD2 (6 bases). The germline V gene has CDR1 SGHRS and CDR2 YFSETQ. This CDR3 is built from 16 residues. Trimming shortened V by 0 bases and J by 9 bases, and 19 bases separated the two germline ends. The CDR3 is CASSLDPGVSGREQFF. The DNA of the CDR3 is TGCGCCAGCAGCTTGGATCCGGGAGTATCTGGCCGTGAGCAGTTCTTC.

V gene TRBV7-2 combines with J gene TRBJ2-5; TRBD2 matches at 7 bases. Germline V lookup: CDR1 SGHTA, CDR2 FQGNSA. Losses at the gene ends were 4 bases for V and 2 bases for J; bases not matched to a gene: 4. This CDR3 contains 14 residues. The CDR3, as DNA: TGTGCCAGCAGCTCTCGAGCGGGGCAAGAGACCCAGTACTTC. Protein: CASSSRAGQETQYF.

As regards this clonotype: A read error is possible here, since a much larger clone lies one base away. The conserved phenylalanine or tryptophan is not found at the CDR3 terminus, so this likely reflects a read error. The chain has TRBV20-1 and TRBJ1-4, with a possible D match to TRBD1 (5 bases). This CDR3 has 15 amino acids. Germline-derived CDR1 and CDR2 are DFQATT and SNEGSKA (reference sequence). V lost 6 bases, J lost 8 bases, and 22 bases lay in between. In DNA, the CDR3 is TGCAGTGCGTTCCAAGGTGGGGGTCCAACGGAAAAACTGTTTTTA. Translating gives CSAFQGGGPTEKLFL.

Remarks on this clonotype: Being one base from a much bigger clone, this may be a read error. This chain connects TRBV3-1 to TRBJ2-1, with unresolved D. The CDR3 runs 15 residues. Deletions cut 7 bases from V and 6 bases from J, with 19 bases between. The germline V gene encodes CDR1 LGHDT and CDR2 YNNKEL (reference sequence). The CDR3 sequence is CASKPAQDAANEQFF. The CDR3 region has the DNA TGTGCCAGCAAGCCCGCTCAGGACGCTGCCAATGAGCAGTTCTTC.

The chain carries TRBV20-1 and TRBJ2-3, with 8 bases lining up with TRBD2. This CDR3 contains 15 residues. The germline V gene encodes CDR1 DFQATT and CDR2 SNEGSKA (reference sequence). The junction had 10 bases not matched to a gene; V was cut back by 5 bases and J by 3 bases. CDR3 residues: CSASPREGETDTQYF. Written as DNA, the CDR3 is TGCAGTGCTTCCCCCCGGGAGGGAGAGACAGATACGCAGTATTTT.